The 21 T cell receptor beta chains listed next were all sequenced from one sample in a study of response to subunit inactivated influenza vaccine. A single record per CDR3 protein comes from TCRdb applying MiXCR to the RT-PCR reads. Of about 190,000 distinct CDR3 sequences in the sample, under 15% were seen once. The sample consisted of CD8+ T cells sorted from PBMCs, taken roughly 5 days after vaccination. These receptors came from a man aged 45-65 years who received an inactivated influenza vaccine.

This clonotype was counted at least ten times. The V gene is TRBV29-1, the J gene TRBJ2-1; possibly TRBD2 for D (6 bases). Germline V gives CDR1 SQVTM, CDR2 ANQGSEA. V lost 5 bases, J lost 7 bases, and 15 bases lay in between. The CDR3 is 13 amino acids. The CDR3 coding sequence is TGCAGCGTTCTTGGAGGGGTCAAGAATGAGCAGTTCTTC. This encodes CSVLGGVKNEQFF.

The chain uses TRBV7-9 and TRBJ2-2; 10 bases are shared with TRBD1. The V and J ends lost 5 bases and 7 bases, in that order; junction bases with no gene match: 7. CDR1 and CDR2 (germline): SEHNR, FQNEAQ (reference sequence). The CDR3 runs to 15 residues. In nucleotides, the CDR3 is TGTGCCAGCAGCCCCGGGGACAGGGGCGGCGGGGAGCTGTTTTTT. It translates to CASSPGDRGGGELFF.

In its sample, this clonotype was seen a few times. This sequence joins TRBV25-1 and TRBJ1-3, with D possibly TRBD1 on 5 matching bases. CDR1 and CDR2 from the germline V gene are MGHDK and SYGVNS. The CDR3 has 14 residues. V was trimmed by 5 bases and J by 8 bases, leaving 16 bases between them. The CDR3 is CASSRFQGVDTIYF. CDR3 coding DNA: TGTGCCAGCAGTAGGTTCCAAGGGGTGGACACCATATATTTT.

The chain recombines TRBV27 with TRBJ2-4; possibly TRBD1 for D (6 bases). The CDR3 covers 14 residues. The germline V gene has CDR1 MNHEY and CDR2 SMNVEV (reference sequence). The V and J ends lost 6 bases and 0 bases respectively, with 9 bases between them. The CDR3 protein is CASSRRGAKNIQYF. The CDR3 DNA reads TGTGCCAGCAGCCGCAGGGGAGCCAAAAACATTCAGTACTTC.

The gene calls are TRBV29-1 and TRBJ2-3; 8 positions match TRBD2. Germline assignment: CDR1 SQVTM and CDR2 ANQGSEA. CDR3 length equals 13 residues. Trimming took 7 bases from V and 4 from J; bases not matched to a gene: 7. This chain's CDR3 is CSGAGVLPDTQYF. In DNA form, the CDR3 reads TGCAGCGGAGCGGGGGTCCTCCCAGATACGCAGTATTTT.

This clonotype appeared a few times. The V gene is TRBV6-1, the J gene TRBJ2-7, with a tentative D call TRBD2 (6 bases). The CDR3 covers 14 residues. Germline CDR1 MNHNS, CDR2 SASEGT. V lost 4 bases to trimming and J lost 3 bases, with 13 bases between them. The DNA of the CDR3 is TGTGCCAGCAGTGCGCGGGACTCATACTACGAGCAGTACTTC. This encodes CASSARDSYYEQYF.

In this sample, this clonotype turned up a few times. This chain links TRBV20-1 with TRBJ2-7; D is possibly TRBD1 (5 bases). The CDR3 loop spans 13 amino acids. V lost 4 bases to trimming and J lost 3 bases, with 13 bases between them. CDR1 is DFQATT, CDR2 SNEGSKA, per germline (reference sequence). The CDR3 spells CSANSLQDYEQYF. CDR3 in DNA: TGCAGTGCTAACTCTTTACAGGACTACGAGCAGTACTTC.

This clonotype was seen repeatedly, ten times or more. This chain uses TRBV7-8 with TRBJ2-6; D gene ambiguous. Germline V CDR1 and CDR2: SGHVS, FQNEAQ. The CDR3 consists of 19 residues. V lost 7 bases and J 1 base, leaving 23 bases between the germline ends. The CDR3, as DNA: TGTGCCAGCAACCCCCACTCGGAGACGTTGGTTTCTGGGGCCAACGTCCTGACTTTC. This encodes CASNPHSETLVSGANVLTF.

This clonotype appeared a few times. This sequence joins TRBV29-1 and TRBJ1-2, with unresolved D. Trimming pared 0 bases from V and 6 bases from J, leaving 8 bases between. CDR1 is SQVTM and CDR2 is ANQGSEA in the germline V gene. This CDR3 comprises 12 residues. CDR3 sequence reads: CSVEELRDGYTF. CDR3 DNA: TGCAGCGTTGAAGAGTTGCGGGATGGCTACACCTTC.

The genes are TRBV9 and TRBJ2-3; D remains ambiguous. V dropped 0 bases and J dropped 0 bases, with 5 bases sitting between them. The CDR3 consists of 14 residues. Germline CDR1 and CDR2: SGDLS and YYNGEE. The CDR3 bases are TGTGCCAGCAGCGTAGGCAGCAGCACAGATACGCAGTATTTT. It specifies CASSVGSSTDTQYF.

This chain joins TRBV11-2 and TRBJ2-5; 9 positions match TRBD2. V was pared by 2 bases and J by 4 bases, with 8 bases of the junction left unmatched. The length of the CDR3 is 16 residues. In germline, CDR1 is SGHAT, CDR2 FQNNGV. CDR3 protein: CASSLPWTSVLETQYF. CDR3 in DNA: TGTGCCAGCAGCTTACCCTGGACTAGCGTGCTAGAGACCCAGTACTTC.

A few counts support this clonotype. CDR3 sequence (DNA): TGTGCCAGCAGCTTATTGGAACGGGGGCTGAGCACAGATACGCAGTATTTT. Protein product: CASSLLERGLSTDTQYF. The chain couples TRBV7-2 to TRBJ2-3, with D tentatively TRBD1 or TRBD2 (6 bases each). The CDR3 runs 17 residues. The germline CDR1 and CDR2 sequences are SGHTA and FQGNSA. Trimming removed 2 bases from V and 0 bases from J, with 15 bases in between.

The chain recombines TRBV3-1 with TRBJ2-3; 10 bases map to TRBD2. Germline CDR1 is LGHDT and CDR2 is YNNKEL (reference sequence). V was clipped by 5 bases and J by 8 bases; unmatched bases: 16. CDR3 length: 17 amino acids. The CDR3, as DNA: TGTGCCAGCAGCTTCGGACTAGCGGTCTACGGGGGAGCTACGCAGTATTTT. It codes for CASSFGLAVYGGATQYF.

The chain recombines TRBV9 with TRBJ1-5; perhaps TRBD1 as D (5 bases). With 3 bases removed from V and 0 bases from J, the gap between germline ends came to 10 bases. Germline V CDR1 and CDR2: SGDLS, YYNGEE. CDR3 length: 15 amino acids. The CDR3 here is CASSAGDYSNQPQHF. CDR3 bases: TGTGCCAGCAGCGCCGGGGACTATAGCAATCAGCCCCAGCATTTT.

The CDR3 spells CASSFGVPEITNYGYTF. DNA for the CDR3: TGTGCCAGCAGTTTCGGAGTCCCGGAGATAACTAACTATGGCTACACCTTC. The genes are TRBV12-3 or TRBV12-4 and TRBJ1-2; D remains unclear. The CDR3 spans 17 residues. Trimming left V 3 bases short and J 0 bases short, with 17 bases between.

This clonotype has a handful of counts. The J gene is TRBJ2-4, the V gene TRBV29-1; D may be TRBD2 (6 bases). This CDR3 has 12 amino acids. V lost 5 bases to trimming and J lost 9 bases, with 14 bases between them. Germline V gene lookup returns CDR1 SQVTM and CDR2 ANQGSEA. The chain's CDR3 is CSVSSGGRIQYF. CDR3 bases: TGCAGCGTTTCCTCCGGAGGGCGCATTCAGTACTTC.

The chain joins TRBV7-9 to TRBJ2-3; possible D gene TRBD1, 5 bases. The CDR3 is 14 amino acids. V shed 5 bases and J shed 3 bases, with 12 bases lying between them. In germline, CDR1 is SEHNR, CDR2 FQNEAQ (reference sequence). The CDR3 bases are TGTGCCAGCAGCCGAGGACAAGGGACAGATACGCAGTATTTT. As protein: CASSRGQGTDTQYF.

The chain employs TRBV13 and TRBJ2-6; D remains ambiguous. The CDR3 length is 15 residues. The germline V and J ends were trimmed by 4 bases and 0 bases, with 7 bases remaining between them. Germline CDR1 and CDR2: PRHDT and FYEKMQ (reference sequence). The CDR3 protein is CASSSQDSGANVLTF. The CDR3 DNA reads TGTGCCAGCAGCTCTCAAGACTCTGGGGCCAACGTCCTGACTTTC.

The chain is built from TRBV4-2 and TRBJ2-7; D not certain. This CDR3 has 13 amino acids. The germline CDR1 and CDR2 sequences are LGHNA and YNFKEQ. Trimming shortened V by 0 bases and J by 2 bases, and 5 bases separated the two germline ends. The CDR3: CASSQDWPYEQYF. Here the CDR3 DNA reads TGTGCCAGCAGCCAAGATTGGCCCTACGAGCAGTACTTC.

The V and J genes are TRBV7-8 and TRBJ1-1; D ambiguous. The CDR3 has 13 amino acids. The ends were cut back, 8 bases at V and 4 bases at J, with 14 bases in the middle. Germline CDR1 is SGHVS and CDR2 is FQNEAQ. CDR3 coding DNA: TGTGCCAGCGGAACGAGGTTCGGCACTGAAGCTTTCTTT. This encodes CASGTRFGTEAFF.

The V and J genes are TRBV14 and TRBJ2-1, with 8 bases identical to TRBD2. Per the germline V gene, CDR1 is SGHDN and CDR2 is FVKESK. The length of the CDR3 is 13 residues. J gave up 8 bases and V 4 bases, and 4 bases lay outside the gene matches. The CDR3 sequence is CASSPGLAHEQFF. The CDR3 nucleotides read TGTGCCAGCAGCCCCGGACTAGCCCATGAGCAGTTCTTC.